These T cell receptor beta chains were read from a single sample in a study of OX40 agonist ivuxolimab in advanced cancers. Clones were read by immunoSEQ multiplex PCR, and TCRdb kept only the in-frame ones, dropping some. The sample includes 26,000 or so clones, about 82% seen only once; the top ten take 20% to 30%. The source material was CD4+ or CD8+ T cells sorted from blood, sampled in a trial of the OX40 agonist ivuxolimab. All receptors derive from an adult with an advanced solid tumor such as melanoma, head and neck, liver or kidney cancer. Both conserved end residues are part of each CDR3. D genes are given only for firm matches. Clone size is shown for a subset of rows, as once, few, many or a class of expanded clone.

v_gene	abundance	d_gene	j_gene	CDR3nt	CDR3aa
TRBV12-5	medium-sized	TRBD1	TRBJ2-5	TGTGCTAGTGCCATAGACAGGGGGAAGACCCAGTACTTC	CASAIDRGKTQYF
TRBV4-2	.	TRBD1	TRBJ2-3	TGTGCCAGCAGCCAAGACTGGGACAGGGAGGTTTTTGTTGGCACAGATACGCAGTATTTT	CASSQDWDREVFVGTDTQYF
TRBV6-1	.	.	TRBJ2-7	TGTGCCAGCAGCCGACAGACTCTCGAGCAGTACTTC	CASSRQTLEQYF
TRBV6-5	.	.	TRBJ1-2	TGTGCCAGCAGTTACCCTGACACTACGGGAGGCTACACCTTC	CASSYPDTTGGYTF
TRBV4-2	many	.	TRBJ2-3	TGTGCCAGCAGCCAAGCAGCGGACAACACAGATACGCAGTATTTT	CASSQAADNTDTQYF
TRBV19	.	.	TRBJ2-2	TGTGCCAGTAGTATAGAGGACACCGGGGAGCTGTTTTTT	CASSIEDTGELFF
TRBV5-1	.	TRBD1	TRBJ2-3	TGCGCCAGCAGCCCGCGGACAGGTTTTAGCACAGATACGCAGTATTTT	CASSPRTGFSTDTQYF
TRBV6-5	few	.	TRBJ1-5	TGTGCCAGCAGTTATTCAGGGAATAGCAATCAGCCCCAGCATTTT	CASSYSGNSNQPQHF
TRBV27	few	.	TRBJ2-1	TGTGCCAGCAGTTCCCTGGAATCCCGGGGAAATGAGCAGTTCTTC	CASSSLESRGNEQFF
TRBV19	.	TRBD1	TRBJ2-7	TGTGCCAGTAGTCCTTGGACAGGGGGCTACGAGCAGTACTTC	CASSPWTGGYEQYF
TRBV28	few	.	TRBJ2-1	TGTGCCAGCAGCATCGAGCTGGAGGAGCAGTTCTTC	CASSIELEEQFF
TRBV28	.	TRBD1	TRBJ2-7	TGTGCCAGCACCGGGACAGGGTACGAGCAGTACTTC	CASTGTGYEQYF
TRBV29-1	once	.	TRBJ1-2	TGCAGCGTTGAAACGAGAACTAACTATGGCTACACCTTC	CSVETRTNYGYTF
TRBV28	.	.	TRBJ2-3	TGTGCCAGCAGTTTTTTGTCGGGGACAGATACGCAGTATTTT	CASSFLSGTDTQYF
TRBV30	.	TRBD1	TRBJ1-1	TGTGCCTGGAATTTCGGACAGGGGGGGGCTGAAGCTTTCTTT	CAWNFGQGGAEAFF
TRBV10-3	.	.	TRBJ2-2	TGTGCCATCAGGGAGAACACCGGGGAGCTGTTTTTT	CAIRENTGELFF
TRBV7-9	.	.	TRBJ2-1	TGTGCCAGCAGCTTAATGAGGGACAATGAGCAGTTCTTC	CASSLMRDNEQFF
TRBV7-8	.	.	TRBJ2-2	TGTGCCAGCAGCTTAGACTGGCCCCGACTACCCACCTGGCTGGGGGAGCTGTTTTTT	CASSLDWPRLPTWLGELFF
TRBV5-1	.	.	TRBJ2-5	TGCGCCAGCAGCCCCCCCACGGGAGTAGAGACCCAGTACTTC	CASSPPTGVETQYF
TRBV5-8	.	.	TRBJ2-7	TGTGCCAGCAGCTTGCAAAGGGTCGGCGAGCAGTACTTC	CASSLQRVGEQYF
TRBV19	few	TRBD1	TRBJ1-2	TGTGCCAGTAGTATAGGGGGGACAGACTATGGCTACACCTTC	CASSIGGTDYGYTF
TRBV4-1	once	TRBD2	TRBJ2-5	TGCGCCAGCAGCCCCCATTTGCGGGAGGACGAAGAGACCCAGTACTTC	CASSPHLREDEETQYF
TRBV28	.	.	TRBJ1-4	TGTGCCAGCAGTTTCACAAGGGGGAAGACTAATGAAAAACTGTTTTTT	CASSFTRGKTNEKLFF
TRBV21-1	few	.	TRBJ2-7	TGTGCCAGCAGCAGGACAGGGGGGTGCAACGAGCAGTACTTC	CASSRTGGCNEQYF
TRBV6-5	.	TRBD1	TRBJ2-3	TGTGCCAGCAGTCTCACAGGGGGCAAGGCAGATACGCAGTATTTT	CASSLTGGKADTQYF
TRBV30	.	.	TRBJ2-1	TGTGCCTGGAGTATAGGGGAGGGGGATGAGCAGTTCTTC	CAWSIGEGDEQFF
TRBV27	.	TRBD2	TRBJ2-1	TGTGCCAGCAGTTTAGGGGCGGGAGCCTGGGATGAGCAGTTCTTC	CASSLGAGAWDEQFF
TRBV10-1	.	.	TRBJ2-5	TGCGCCAGCAGCGCTTGGGGGGATGAGGAGACCCAGTACTTC	CASSAWGDEETQYF
TRBV19	.	.	TRBJ2-3	TGTGCCAGATTGCCAGATACGCAGTATTTT	CARLPDTQYF
TRBV6-1	few	.	TRBJ1-1	TGTGCCAGCAGTGGGAGGACAGATCGGAACACTGAAGCTTTCTTT	CASSGRTDRNTEAFF
TRBV30	.	TRBD1	TRBJ2-7	TGTGCCTGGAAATCCGGGACAGGGGTGGCCGAGCAGTACTTC	CAWKSGTGVAEQYF
TRBV6-5	.	.	TRBJ2-7	TGTGCCAGCAGTTACTCGAGCCCGTACGAGCAGTACTTC	CASSYSSPYEQYF
TRBV15	.	.	TRBJ1-1	TGTGCCACCAGCAGAGATGTTGGGGGGAAGAACACTGAAGCTTTCTTT	CATSRDVGGKNTEAFF
TRBV7-2	.	.	TRBJ1-5	TGTGCCAGCAGCCCCAGGACAGCCTCTCTATGGAATCAGCCCCAGCATTTT	CASSPRTASLWNQPQHF
TRBV7-9	.	TRBD2	TRBJ2-2	TGTGCCAGCAGCCCGACCCCTAGCGGGAGTTTTCAGGCCGGGGAGCTGTTTTTT	CASSPTPSGSFQAGELFF
TRBV5-8	.	.	TRBJ1-5	TGTGCCAGCAGCAAGGGGCCGGATCAGCCCCAGCATTTT	CASSKGPDQPQHF
TRBV4-1	.	TRBD2	TRBJ2-7	TGCGCCAGCGCCGCGGGAGACAAATACGAGCAGTACTTC	CASAAGDKYEQYF
TRBV19	.	.	TRBJ2-3	TGTGCCAGTAGTGCTCCGGGGCTGAGCACAGATACGCAGTATTTT	CASSAPGLSTDTQYF
TRBV4-1	.	TRBD1	TRBJ2-2	TGCGCCAGCAGCCCAGGACAGGAGAACACCGGGGAGCTGTTTTTT	CASSPGQENTGELFF
TRBV5-6	.	TRBD1	TRBJ1-1	TGTGCCAGCAGCTTGGGTGCAGGGGGTTGGGAAGCTTTCTTT	CASSLGAGGWEAFF
TRBV11-2	.	TRBD2	TRBJ2-1	TGTGCCAGCAGCTTAGGTGCTAGCGGATACAATGAGCAGTTCTTC	CASSLGASGYNEQFF
TRBV11-2	.	TRBD1	TRBJ1-2	TGTGCCAGCACCCCCGGAAGGGGGCCTGGTTCTAACTATGGCTACACCTTC	CASTPGRGPGSNYGYTF
TRBV6-6	.	.	TRBJ2-6	TGTGCCAGCAGTTACTCGGAACTTACAGGGTACTACGTCCTGACTTTC	CASSYSELTGYYVLTF
TRBV10-2	medium-sized	TRBD2	TRBJ2-1	TGCGCCAGCAGTTTACTAGCGGGAGGCTACAATGAGCAGTTCTTC	CASSLLAGGYNEQFF
TRBV27	.	.	TRBJ1-1	TGTGCCAGCAGCCGGGGGGGGGTGGGGAACACTGAAGCTTTCTTT	CASSRGGVGNTEAFF
TRBV30	once	.	TRBJ1-5	TGTGCCTGGGGTCCAAATCAGCCCCAGCATTTT	CAWGPNQPQHF
TRBV7-6	few	.	TRBJ2-3	TGTGCCAGCAGCCGCAGCCTCACAGATACGCAGTATTTT	CASSRSLTDTQYF
TRBV21-1	few	.	TRBJ1-5	TGTGCCAGCAGCAAAACTCTAGGGGGAACAGGGAACGATCAGCCCCAGCATTTT	CASSKTLGGTGNDQPQHF